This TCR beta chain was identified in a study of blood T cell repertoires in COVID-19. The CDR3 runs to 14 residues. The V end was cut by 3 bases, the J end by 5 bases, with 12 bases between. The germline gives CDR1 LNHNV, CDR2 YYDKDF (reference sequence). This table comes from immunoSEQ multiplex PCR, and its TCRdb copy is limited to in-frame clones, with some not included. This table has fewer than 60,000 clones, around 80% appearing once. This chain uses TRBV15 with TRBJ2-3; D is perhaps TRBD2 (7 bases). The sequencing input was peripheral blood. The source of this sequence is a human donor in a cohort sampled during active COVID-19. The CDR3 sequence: CATSRGGAEDTQYF. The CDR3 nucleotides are TGTGCCACCAGCAGGGGGGGGGCGGAAGATACGCAGTATTTT.